This TCR beta chain was profiled in a study of CD8 T cells in Susac syndrome. Only one count was recorded for this clonotype. Antigen specificity is unknown. FACS enriched CD8+ TEMRA cells, while bulk CD8+ and CD4+ were negatively isolated. When the RNA was reverse transcribed, random hexamers were used with an input of about 0.5 to 1 ug. A multiplex approach, immunoSEQ multiplex PCR, amplified TCR beta CDR3 across 54 Vbeta and 13 Jbeta. TCRdb reanalysed the immunoSEQ multiplex PCR reads using MiXCR and keeps one entry per CDR3 protein. This table has about 80,000 distinct CDR3 sequences, 91% appearing once. Study observations and caveats: It was acknowledged by the study that relatively few individuals were included in its TCR sequencing and HLA analysis.

Deletions cut 4 bases from V and 0 bases from J, with 11 bases between. Germline V CDR1 and CDR2: SGHNT, YYREEE (reference sequence). This CDR3 has 14 residues. The genes are TRBV5-4 and TRBJ2-7; D assignment may be TRBD1 or TRBD2 (5 bases each). The sequenced material came from CD8+ T cells from PBMCs. This clonotype was sampled from a human donor with multiple sclerosis. CDR3 residues: CASSRDGSSYEQYF. CDR3 nucleotide sequence: TGTGCCAGCAGCCGGGACGGCAGCTCCTACGAGCAGTACTTC.